A single sample is the source of the 27 T cell receptor beta chains below, sequenced in a study of T cells expressing NK-cell markers. TCRdb reprocessed the 5' RACE reads and keeps a single row for each CDR3 protein, giving no DNA. With about 370,000 distinct CDR3 sequences in the sample, the ten largest clones hold around 10%. The sample was blood T cells: a sorted CD56 or NKG2C T cell subset, CD4+ or CD8+ T cells, or bulk PBMC T cells (not recorded which). Receptors were obtained from a woman aged 45-60 years in good health.

The rearrangement links TRBV20-1 to TRBJ1-6; TCRdb's assignment of TRBD1 cannot be checked, as there is no DNA. Germline V gene sequence: CDR1 DFQATT, CDR2 SNEGSKA (reference sequence). CDR3 length: 16 amino acids. The CDR3: CSARDMAGTPNSPLHF.

The genes are TRBV14 and TRBJ2-1; TCRdb picks TRBD1, but there is no DNA to check that call. Germline V lookup: CDR1 SGHDN, CDR2 FVKESK. There are 14 residues in the CDR3. CDR3 amino acids: CASSQTSGGTLQFF.

V is TRBV18 and J is TRBJ1-1; TCRdb's D gene call, TRBD1, goes unchecked for lack of DNA. The CDR3 covers 15 residues. The V gene's germline CDR1 is KGHSH and CDR2 LQKENI. The CDR3 here is CASSPDRGRNTEAFF.

This chain links TRBV12-3 or TRBV12-4 with TRBJ1-1; TCRdb's D call of TRBD1 is untestable without DNA. The CDR3 contains 15 residues. The CDR3 is CASKGDRGVYTEAFF.

V and J are TRBV12-3 or TRBV12-4 and TRBJ1-4. The CDR3 contains 15 residues. The CDR3 reads CASTPGRGFHEKLFF.

V is TRBV12-3 or TRBV12-4 and J is TRBJ1-4; TCRdb's D gene call, TRBD1, goes unchecked for lack of DNA. CDR3 length: 14 amino acids. The CDR3 protein is CASSWEGQAEKLFF.

This sequence joins TRBV5-1 and TRBJ2-5; TCRdb calls TRBD2, which cannot be checked without DNA. Germline loops: CDR1 SGHRS, CDR2 YFSETQ. The CDR3 is 13 residues long. CDR3 sequence reads: CASSSSSGETQYF. The complete variable domain, with remaining parts taken from reference TRBV5-1 and TRBJ2-5, reads KAGVTQTPRYLIKTRGQQVTLSCSPISGHRSVSWYQQTPGQGLQFLFEYFSETQRNKGNFPGRFSGRQFSNSRSEMNVSTLELGDSALYLCASSSSSGETQYFGPGTRLLVL.

The rearrangement links TRBV20-1 to TRBJ2-5; TCRdb outputs TRBD2, but without DNA this stays unchecked. This CDR3 has 18 residues. Germline V gives CDR1 DFQATT, CDR2 SNEGSKA (reference sequence). The CDR3: CSARGASGLAGDWETQYF.

V is TRBV4-1 and J is TRBJ2-3; no DNA is available, so the TRBD2 call from TCRdb remains unchecked. From germline, CDR1 is MGHRA and CDR2 YSYEKL. This CDR3 contains 15 residues. The chain's CDR3 is CASSQGRTSLDTQYF.

CDR3 in amino acids: CASSDYERSPLHF. The V and J genes are TRBV9 and TRBJ1-6. This CDR3 has 13 amino acids. Germline lookup yields CDR1 SGDLS and CDR2 YYNGEE.

The chain has TRBV10-3 and TRBJ2-5. CDR3 size: 13 residues. CDR1 and CDR2 (germline): ENHRY, SYGVKD. CDR3 residues: CAISELSGETQYF.

The chain links TRBV5-1 to TRBJ2-5; TCRdb's D call, TRBD1, is unchecked because there is no DNA. Germline V CDR1 and CDR2: SGHRS, YFSETQ. The CDR3 sequence is 15 residues long. The CDR3 sequence: CASSSTGIVGETQYF.

V gene TRBV6-2 or TRBV6-3 combines with J gene TRBJ2-2; as DNA is missing, the TRBD1 call by TCRdb cannot be tested. Germline CDR1 reads MNHEY; CDR2 reads SVGEGT. The CDR3 runs 16 residues. This CDR3 reads CASSLQGRGNTGELFF.

The chain has TRBV14 and TRBJ2-2; TCRdb lists TRBD2, though no DNA is available to test this call. Germline V CDR1 and CDR2: SGHDN, FVKESK. The CDR3 runs 18 residues. The CDR3: CASSLSALAGLNTGELFF. The full variable domain, completed using reference TRBV14 and TRBJ2-2, is EAGVTQFPSHSVIEKGQTVTLRCDPISGHDNLYWYRRVMGKEIKFLLHFVKESKQDESGMPNNRFLAERTGGTYSTLKVQPAELEDSGVYFCASSLSALAGLNTGELFFGEGSRLTVL.

This sequence joins TRBV19 and TRBJ2-2; TCRdb proposes TRBD1, but this gene call is untestable without DNA. This CDR3 region has 16 residues. Germline CDR1 LNHDA, CDR2 SQIVND (reference sequence). The CDR3 reads CASSVTGMANTGELFF.

The rearrangement links TRBV21-1 to TRBJ1-1. TRBV21-1 counts as a pseudogene. There are 14 residues in the CDR3. The CDR3 protein is CASSKNRLRTEAFF.

The V call is TRBV19, the J call TRBJ2-2; the D gene TCRdb calls, TRBD2, cannot be checked with no DNA. CDR1 is LNHDA, CDR2 SQIVND, per germline (reference sequence). The CDR3 is 16 residues long. The CDR3 spells CASSIFPSGSTGELFF.

This chain uses TRBV7-9 with TRBJ2-1; there is no DNA to check the TCRdb D call of TRBD1. Germline V gene lookup returns CDR1 SEHNR and CDR2 FQNEAQ (reference sequence). The CDR3 runs 16 residues. CDR3: CASSLAQGRGARGQFF.

The chain links TRBV6-5 to TRBJ2-1; TCRdb indicates TRBD1, and absent DNA this call remains unverified. Germline CDR1 and CDR2: MNHEY and SVGAGI. This CDR3 has 16 residues. The CDR3 here is CASSYDKGGRYNEQFF.

This chain connects TRBV20-1 to TRBJ2-1; without DNA, the TCRdb call of TRBD2 cannot be checked. The CDR3 has 14 amino acids. Germline-derived CDR1 and CDR2 are DFQATT and SNEGSKA (reference sequence). CDR3 residues: CASGTNRVYNEQFF.

This chain joins TRBV5-1 and TRBJ1-1; TCRdb's D gene call, TRBD1, goes unchecked for lack of DNA. This CDR3 contains 15 residues. In germline, CDR1 is SGHRS, CDR2 YFSETQ. CDR3 in amino acids: CASSLAVRADTEAFF.

The V and J genes are TRBV12-3 or TRBV12-4 and TRBJ2-1; the D call from TCRdb, TRBD1, cannot be confirmed without DNA. The CDR3 has 14 amino acids. The chain's CDR3 is CASSFGIGYNEQFF.

The genes are TRBV4-1 and TRBJ2-1; TCRdb's D gene call, TRBD1, goes unchecked for lack of DNA. Germline V lookup: CDR1 MGHRA, CDR2 YSYEKL. CDR3 size: 15 residues. The CDR3 spells CASSQPGTGGNEQFF.

V is TRBV12-3 or TRBV12-4 and J is TRBJ2-1; TCRdb names TRBD2, which stays unverified in the absence of DNA. The CDR3 covers 15 residues. Here the CDR3 reads CASLRGTSGYNEQFF.

The chain recombines TRBV5-1 with TRBJ2-6. CDR1 and CDR2 (germline): SGHRS, YFSETQ. There are 16 residues in the CDR3. The CDR3 here is CASRNFPFSGANVLTF. The full variable domain, completed using reference TRBV5-1 and TRBJ2-6, is KAGVTQTPRYLIKTRGQQVTLSCSPISGHRSVSWYQQTPGQGLQFLFEYFSETQRNKGNFPGRFSGRQFSNSRSEMNVSTLELGDSALYLCASRNFPFSGANVLTFGAGSRLTVL.

The chain is built from TRBV11-2 and TRBJ2-5; TCRdb indicates TRBD1, and absent DNA this call remains unverified. The CDR3 is 13 residues long. Per the germline V gene, CDR1 is SGHAT and CDR2 is FQNNGV. CDR3 in amino acids: CASSSTGGSTQYF.

The chain recombines TRBV19 with TRBJ2-2. The V gene's germline CDR1 is LNHDA and CDR2 SQIVND (reference sequence). The CDR3 is made up of 15 amino acids. The CDR3 sequence is CASSIRQPNTGELFF.